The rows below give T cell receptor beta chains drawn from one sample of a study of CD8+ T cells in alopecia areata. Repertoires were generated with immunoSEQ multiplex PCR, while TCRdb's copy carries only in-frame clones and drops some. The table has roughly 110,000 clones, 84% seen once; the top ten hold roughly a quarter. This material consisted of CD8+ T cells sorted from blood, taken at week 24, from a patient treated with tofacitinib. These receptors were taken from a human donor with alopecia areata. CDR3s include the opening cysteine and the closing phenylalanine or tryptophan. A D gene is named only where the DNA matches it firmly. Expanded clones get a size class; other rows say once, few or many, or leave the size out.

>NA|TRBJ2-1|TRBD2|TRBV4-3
TGCGCCAGCAGCAAGCTAGCGGGGGTTTACAATGAGCAGTTCTTC
CASSKLAGVYNEQFF
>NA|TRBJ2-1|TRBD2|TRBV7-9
TGTGCCAGCAGCTCCACTAGCGGTCCACGCTTGGAGCAGTTCTTC
CASSSTSGPRLEQFF
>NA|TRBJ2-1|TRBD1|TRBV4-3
TGCGCCAGTAGCCAAGATCCGCCAGGGGGCCACAATGAGCAGTTCTTC
CASSQDPPGGHNEQFF
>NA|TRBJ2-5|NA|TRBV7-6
TGTGCCAGCAGCTGGAGTGAGACCCAGTACTTC
CASSWSETQYF
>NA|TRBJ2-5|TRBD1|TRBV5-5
TGTGCCAGCAGCTTACCGGGACAGGGGGCCATGTGGGAGACCCAGTACTTC
CASSLPGQGAMWETQYF
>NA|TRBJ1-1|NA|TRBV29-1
TGCAGCGTTATAAGAGAGGAGCTGGGGACTGAAGCTTTCTTT
CSVIREELGTEAFF
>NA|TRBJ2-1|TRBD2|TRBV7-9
TGTGCCAGCAGCCCCGGGACTAGCGAATCCATTCCCAATGAGCAGTTCTTC
CASSPGTSESIPNEQFF
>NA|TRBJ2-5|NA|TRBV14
TGTGCCAGCAGCCAAGGCGGAGAGACCCAGTACTTC
CASSQGGETQYF
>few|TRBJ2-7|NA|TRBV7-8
TGTGCCAGCAGCCAACTTGGAACCACCTACGAGCAGTACTTC
CASSQLGTTYEQYF
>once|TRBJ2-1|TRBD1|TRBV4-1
TGCGCCAGCAGCCCACCGACAGGGGTGGGAAACAATGAGCAGTTCTTC
CASSPPTGVGNNEQFF
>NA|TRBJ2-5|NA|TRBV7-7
TGTGCTAGCAGCTTCCCGGCCGGAGGCGAGACCCAGTACTTC
CASSFPAGGETQYF
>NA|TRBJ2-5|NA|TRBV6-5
TGTGCCAGCAGTTACGAAGTGGGGTCCCCCCAAGAGACCCAGTACTTC
CASSYEVGSPQETQYF
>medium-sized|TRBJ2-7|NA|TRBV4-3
TGCGCCAGCAGCCAAGATCGCTCAGGGGGGGAGCAGTACTTC
CASSQDRSGGEQYF
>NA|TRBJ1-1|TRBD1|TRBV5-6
TGTGCCAGCAGCTTGGTGGGACAGATGAACACTGAAGCTTTCTTT
CASSLVGQMNTEAFF
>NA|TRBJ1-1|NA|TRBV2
TGTGCCAGCAGCTCCTGGTCCAACGGGAACACTGAAGCTTTCTTT
CASSSWSNGNTEAFF
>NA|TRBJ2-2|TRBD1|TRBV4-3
TGCGCCAGCAGCCAAGATAGTGGGACAGGGGGCGCCCTGAAGACCGGGGAGCTGTTTTTT
CASSQDSGTGGALKTGELFF
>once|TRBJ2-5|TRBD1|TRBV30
TGTGCCTGGATGGCGGCCAGGGGGCTCCAAGAGACCCAGTACTTC
CAWMAARGLQETQYF
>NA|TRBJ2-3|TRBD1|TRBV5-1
TGCGCCAGCAGCCTGCGACAGGGGGTTTCAGATACGCAGTATTTT
CASSLRQGVSDTQYF
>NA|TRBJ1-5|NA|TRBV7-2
TGTGCCAGCAGCCCCTCCGGGGGGCTAAATCAGCCCCAGCATTTT
CASSPSGGLNQPQHF
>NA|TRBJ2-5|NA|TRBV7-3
TGTGCCAGCAGCTTAGTGGGCGCTCAAGAGACCCAGTACTTC
CASSLVGAQETQYF
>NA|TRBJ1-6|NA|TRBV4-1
TGCGCCAGCAGCCAAGACCGTCCACCCCTCCACTTT
CASSQDRPPLHF
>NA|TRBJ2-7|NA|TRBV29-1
TGCAGCGTTGTCGGGACGCCCGCCTACGAGCAGTACTTC
CSVVGTPAYEQYF
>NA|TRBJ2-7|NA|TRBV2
TGTGCCAGCAGGAGGGAGCTGTACTTGTCCTACGAGCAGTACTTC
CASRRELYLSYEQYF
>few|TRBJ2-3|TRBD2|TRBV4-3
TGCGCCAGCAGCCAAGATCGACTAGCGGGGGGGTCGCAGTATTTT
CASSQDRLAGGSQYF
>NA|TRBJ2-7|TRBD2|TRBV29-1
TGCAGCGTCCGGGGCAGCGGGGGCCGCATTTGGGAGCAGTACTTC
CSVRGSGGRIWEQYF
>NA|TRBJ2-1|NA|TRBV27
TGTGCCAGCAGTTTAGACGGGTACAATGAGCAGTTCTTC
CASSLDGYNEQFF
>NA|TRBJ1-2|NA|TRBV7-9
TGTGCCAGCAGCCCAGCGGCCTATGGCTACACCTTC
CASSPAAYGYTF
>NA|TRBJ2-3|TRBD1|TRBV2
TGTGCCAGCAATTCGGACAGGGGGCGAGATACGCAGTATTTT
CASNSDRGRDTQYF
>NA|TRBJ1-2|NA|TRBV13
TGTGCCAGCAGCTTAGGCGGCTTAAACTATGGCTACACCTTC
CASSLGGLNYGYTF
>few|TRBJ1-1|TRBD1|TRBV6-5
TGTGCCAGCAGTTACGCAGGGGGCATGGACACTGAAGCTTTCTTT
CASSYAGGMDTEAFF
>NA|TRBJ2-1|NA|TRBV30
TGTGCCTGGAGTGTACAGCGGTACAATGAGCAGTTCTTC
CAWSVQRYNEQFF
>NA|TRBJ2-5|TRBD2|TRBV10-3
TGTGCCATCAGTGAGTCGAAGGAGGCTAGCGGGGATCAAGAGACCCAGTACTTC
CAISESKEASGDQETQYF
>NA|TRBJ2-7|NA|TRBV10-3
TGTGCCATCAGTGGGGCCCAGAGGGGCCCCTCGTGGGAGCAGTACTTC
CAISGAQRGPSWEQYF
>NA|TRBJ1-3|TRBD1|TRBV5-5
TGTGCCAGCAGCTTGGAGACGACAGGGGGTCGACTCTCTGGAAACACCATATATTTT
CASSLETTGGRLSGNTIYF
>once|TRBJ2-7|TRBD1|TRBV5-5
TGTGCCAGCAGCTTGGCGGACAGGGTCGAGCAGTACTTC
CASSLADRVEQYF
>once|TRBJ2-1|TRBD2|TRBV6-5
TGTGCCAGCAGTTACCGCGGGGGGGCAATGGAAAATGAGCAGTTCTTC
CASSYRGGAMENEQFF
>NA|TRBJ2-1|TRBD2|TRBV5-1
TGCGCCAGCAGCTCTTACGGGGGGTCCTACAATGAGCAGTTCTTC
CASSSYGGSYNEQFF
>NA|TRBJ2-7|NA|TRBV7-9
TGTGCCAGCCGGGACGGTAGCTCCTACGAGCAGTACTTC
CASRDGSSYEQYF
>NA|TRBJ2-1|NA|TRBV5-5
TGTGCCAGCAGCCACTACCACGCTGGAAATGAGCAGTTCTTC
CASSHYHAGNEQFF
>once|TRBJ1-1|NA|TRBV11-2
TGTGCCAGCAGCCCACGACAGGCTGAAGCTTTCTTT
CASSPRQAEAFF
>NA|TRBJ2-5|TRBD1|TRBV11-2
TGTGCCAGCGACTCGCCGGACAGGGTCCAAGAGACCCAGTACTTC
CASDSPDRVQETQYF
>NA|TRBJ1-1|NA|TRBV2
TGTGCCAGCAGTGAAGCCGGGGGGTACACTGAAGCTTTCTTT
CASSEAGGYTEAFF
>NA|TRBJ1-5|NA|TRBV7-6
TGTGCCAGCAGCGGTTTCGGGAGCAATCAGCCCCAGCATTTT
CASSGFGSNQPQHF
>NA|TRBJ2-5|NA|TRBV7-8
TGTGCCAGCTTATTAGGGCAGCCTCAAGAGACCCAGTACTTC
CASLLGQPQETQYF